This T cell receptor (beta chain) originates from a study of blood T cell repertoires in COVID-19. Whole-study context: There were acute and convalescent COVID-19 samples, and they came from the United States, Italy and Spain. PBMCs, B-cell-depleted T cells, or T cells were the source of the cDNA or gDNA that made up the material.

The CDR3 consists of 14 residues. Germline CDR1 is SGHTS and CDR2 is YDEGEE. The V and J ends lost 2 bases and 2 bases respectively, with 9 bases between them. In the study's own analysis: Counts of nucleated cells, estimated from reference gene primer amplification, were obtained. Produced via immunoSEQ multiplex PCR; TCRdb's table is partial and in-frame only. D and trimming were read from the DNA, whereas the V and J calls and clone size are those reported in that table. Counted here are more than 95,000 clones, 90% occurring once; the ten biggest clones make up 1.5% to 2%. The sequence was obtained from a man between 60 and 70 years old with acute or convalescent COVID-19. V usage is TRBV5-8 and J usage is TRBJ2-3; weak D call: TRBD1 (5 bases). Sequencing was done on a sample of peripheral blood. In DNA form, the CDR3 reads TGTGCCAGCAGCTTCTTTGGGGCCACAGATACGCAGTATTTT. Protein sequence: CASSFFGATDTQYF.